A single sample gave rise to the 2 T cell receptor beta chains below, sequenced in a study of T-cell memory formation after mild COVID-19. Each CDR3 protein is one row after TCRdb ran MiXCR on the 5' RACE reads. There are tens of thousands of distinct CDR3 sequences in the sample; 9.3% occur only once, and 12% lies in the top ten. Sequencing was carried out using PBMCs or a T cell subset sorted from them (not recorded which). These receptor sequences come from an adult woman who had mild COVID-19 (a few samples of this study predate the infection). Cell type and time point are not known.

The V gene is TRBV20-1, the J gene TRBJ2-1; weak D call: TRBD2 (6 bases). The CDR3 has 15 residues. CDR1 is DFQATT and CDR2 is SNEGSKA in the germline V gene (reference sequence). V was trimmed by 3 bases and J by 0 bases, leaving 12 bases between them. CDR3 nucleotide sequence: TGCAGTGCTAGTAGTGGGAGGAGCTCCTACAATGAGCAGTTCTTC. Translating gives CSASSGRSSYNEQFF.

This clonotype was found many times. V gene TRBV7-2 combines with J gene TRBJ2-7; D call uncertain. From germline, CDR1 is SGHTA and CDR2 FQGNSA. The CDR3 sequence is 13 residues long. Trimming took off 5 bases at V and 2 bases at J, with 10 bases between the two ends. As DNA, the CDR3 is TGTGCCAGCAGCGAGGTCGGAGCCTACGAGCAGTACTTC. Translation: CASSEVGAYEQYF.